This is a list of T cell receptor beta chains from one sample in a study of human T cells and chemical hapten exposure. Each CDR3 protein is one row after TCRdb ran MiXCR on the RACE reads. This table holds 75,000 to 90,000 distinct CDR3 sequences, roughly 10% found once. Sequencing used whole blood, obtained in connection with sensitization to the hapten diphenylcyclopropenone (DPC). These TCRs come from a woman aged 60 to 75 with alopecia areata. Some clones in this sample may be carry-over from other donors' samples. Both conserved end residues are part of each CDR3. A D gene is named only where the DNA matches it firmly. Clone size is shown for a subset of rows, as once, few, many or a class of expanded clone.

v_call	j_call	d_call	clone_size	cdr3_nt	cdr3_aa
TRBV7-9	TRBJ1-2	.	.	TGTGCCAGCAGCCCGCCAGTAGGGGATTGGTTAGCTGGCTACACCTTC	CASSPPVGDWLAGYTF
TRBV11-1	TRBJ2-7	.	.	TGTGCCAGCAGCTTACAACGGACCGGCGAGCAGTACTTC	CASSLQRTGEQYF
TRBV24-1	TRBJ1-1	TRBD1	few	TGTGTCACCAGTGATTTGAGGGGGCAGGCTTTCTTT	CVTSDLRGQAFF
TRBV7-2	TRBJ2-3	.	many	TGTGCCAGCAGCTTAGAGGCCCGTCGAGATACGCAGTATTTT	CASSLEARRDTQYF
TRBV7-3	TRBJ2-3	TRBD2	many	TGTGCCAGCAGCCCTGCCACTAGCGGGGGAACAGATACGCAGTATTTT	CASSPATSGGTDTQYF
TRBV29-1	TRBJ1-2	.	few	TGCAGCGTTAACCGGGTCGTAGAGGGCTACACCTTC	CSVNRVVEGYTF
TRBV12-3/TRBV12-4	TRBJ2-4	.	.	TGTGCCAGCAGTACGACAGTGGAAAACATTCAGTACTTC	CASSTTVENIQYF
TRBV6-1	TRBJ2-2	.	many	TGTGCCAGCAGTGATCCGACCTGGGGGGTCACCGGGGAGCTGTTTTTT	CASSDPTWGVTGELFF
TRBV14	TRBJ2-1	.	.	TGTGCCAGCAGCCAAGTGGGTACTGAGCAGTTCTTC	CASSQVGTEQFF
TRBV18	TRBJ2-7	TRBD1	many	TGTGCCAGCTCACCCCGTCCCGGGACAGGGGACGAGCAGTACTTC	CASSPRPGTGDEQYF
TRBV29-1	TRBJ2-1	.	many	TGCAGCGTTCTGAGATACAATGAGCAGTTCTTC	CSVLRYNEQFF
TRBV12-3/TRBV12-4	TRBJ1-1	.	many	TGTGCCAGCAGCCGACAGGAGAACACTGAAGCTTTCTTT	CASSRQENTEAFF
TRBV7-3	TRBJ2-3	TRBD2	many	TGTGCCAGCAGTTGGGGGGGATCCGATACGCAGTATTTT	CASSWGGSDTQYF
TRBV7-2	TRBJ1-3	.	.	TGTGCCAGCACTTTGACCTACATCTTCTCTGGAAACACCATATATTTT	CASTLTYIFSGNTIYF
TRBV19	TRBJ2-5	TRBD2	many	TGTGCCAGTGGACCGGGACTAGCGGGTCAAGGAGGCCAGTACTTC	CASGPGLAGQGGQYF
TRBV20-1	TRBJ1-3	.	.	TGCAGTGCTTCTAATCAGGGAAACACCATATATTTT	CSASNQGNTIYF
TRBV27	TRBJ2-6	.	few	TGTGCCAGCAGTTTGATCTCTGGGGCCAACGTCCTGACTTTC	CASSLISGANVLTF
TRBV2	TRBJ2-5	.	many	TGTGCCAGCAGGCGGGGAGAAGCGACGAAAGAGACCCAGTACTTC	CASRRGEATKETQYF
TRBV6-5	TRBJ1-2	.	many	TGTGCCAGCAGCCGGGCCGATAACTATGGCTACACTTTC	CASSRADNYGYTF
TRBV5-1	TRBJ2-3	.	many	TGCGCCAGCAGCTTGGCCACGGAGGCCTACACAGATACGCAGTATTTT	CASSLATEAYTDTQYF
TRBV7-9	TRBJ1-2	.	.	TGTGCCAGCAGCAATACAGGAAACTATGGCTACACCTTC	CASSNTGNYGYTF
TRBV11-2	TRBJ2-3	.	few	TGTGCCAGCAGCTCTAACGATAGAAACACGAGAGATACGCAGTATTTT	CASSSNDRNTRDTQYF
TRBV3-1	TRBJ2-2	.	few	TGTGCCAGCAGCCAAGCCCCAGGGGCGCAGGTATACGGGGAGCTGTTTTTT	CASSQAPGAQVYGELFF
TRBV7-9	TRBJ2-1	TRBD2	few	TGTGCCAGCAGCCCCGCCGGGACTAGCTCCTCCAATGAGCAGTTCTTC	CASSPAGTSSSNEQFF
TRBV5-6	TRBJ2-5	.	many	TGTGCCAGCAGCGACCAAGAGACCCAGTACTTC	CASSDQETQYF
TRBV9	TRBJ2-1	.	many	TGTGCCAGCAGCGTAGGGGCGGGCCAATCCAATGAGCAGTTCTTC	CASSVGAGQSNEQFF
TRBV28	TRBJ1-6	.	few	TGTGCCAGCAGTTCTTCCGACAGGCCCCTCCACTTT	CASSSSDRPLHF
TRBV2	TRBJ2-2	TRBD2	many	TGTGCCAGCTACAACGGGAGGGCCGGGGAGCTGTTTTTT	CASYNGRAGELFF
TRBV27	TRBJ1-1	.	few	TGTGCCAGCAGCTCAGGACAGCCTATGAACACTGAAGCTTTCTTT	CASSSGQPMNTEAFF
TRBV2	TRBJ1-1	TRBD1	many	TGTGCCAGCAGCCAACAGGGGGTTAACACTGAAGCTTTCTTT	CASSQQGVNTEAFF
TRBV12-3/TRBV12-4	TRBJ1-4	.	.	TGTGCCAGTTTGACAGCAACTAATGAAAAACTGTTTTTT	CASLTATNEKLFF
TRBV10-2	TRBJ1-1	.	many	TGCGCCAGCATGAAGGGGGAAGGGTTGGCTTTCTTT	CASMKGEGLAFF
TRBV19	TRBJ2-5	.	many	TGTGCCAGTAGTAACGGGGGAATCCAAGAGACCCAGTACTTC	CASSNGGIQETQYF
TRBV29-1	TRBJ2-1	TRBD2	many	TGCGGCGTCGCTCTCGGGGGGGTTGCTGAGCAGTTCTTC	CGVALGGVAEQFF
TRBV7-9	TRBJ1-5	.	many	TGTGCCAGCAGCTCAACAGAGTATAGCAATCAGCCCCAGCATTTT	CASSSTEYSNQPQHF
TRBV20-1	TRBJ2-6	TRBD1	.	TGCAGTGCTAGAGACCCAGGGGGATCTGGGGCCAACGTCCTGACTTTC	CSARDPGGSGANVLTF
TRBV29-1	TRBJ2-7	.	.	TGCAGCGTTATGGCCTACGAGCAGTACTTC	CSVMAYEQYF
TRBV7-9	TRBJ1-1	.	many	TGTGCCAGCAGCTTAACAGACGTGAACACTGAAGCTTTCTTT	CASSLTDVNTEAFF
TRBV29-1	TRBJ1-5	TRBD1	many	TGCAGCGTTACAACGGACAGGGTAAATCAGCCCCAGCATTTT	CSVTTDRVNQPQHF
TRBV20-1	TRBJ1-2	.	many	TGCAGCCCCCCTCACCGGGGGCAAGGCTACACCTTC	CSPPHRGQGYTF
TRBV20-1	TRBJ2-7	.	few	TGCAGTGCTAGAAAAACAGGCTTCCTCTACGAGCAGTACTTC	CSARKTGFLYEQYF
TRBV29-1	TRBJ2-1	.	few	TGCAGCGTTGAGGGTGGGGCCAATGAGCAGTTCTTC	CSVEGGANEQFF
TRBV4-2	TRBJ2-3	TRBD2	.	TGTGCCAGCAGCCAAGATTGGGGAGCGGGGGGCACTACGGGATATACGCAGTATTTT	CASSQDWGAGGTTGYTQYF
TRBV29-1	TRBJ2-2	.	few	TGCAGCGCCATATGGACAGATCGCACCGGGGAGCTGTTTTTT	CSAIWTDRTGELFF
TRBV6-6	TRBJ1-3	.	many	TGTGCCAGCAGTCTCACCTTCCAGGGCACCTCTGGAAACACCATATATTTT	CASSLTFQGTSGNTIYF